This T cell receptor (beta chain) is from a study of control samples from healthy donors and cancer patients. CDR1 SGHRS and CDR2 YFSETQ come from the germline V gene. The CDR3 covers 16 residues. Trimming removed 0 bases at V and 7 bases at J, with 14 bases between. The protocol was immunoSEQ multiplex PCR, while the TCRdb copy is restricted to in-frame clones and leaves out a portion. The sample yields more than 95,000 clones, 90% to 95% seen once. The chain links TRBV5-1 to TRBJ1-6; D unclear. The receptor comes from a young man in good health. What was sequenced was blood. CDR3 loop: CASSLVGQARNSPLHF. In DNA form, the CDR3 reads TGCGCCAGCAGCTTGGTAGGTCAGGCACGAAATTCACCCCTCCACTTT.